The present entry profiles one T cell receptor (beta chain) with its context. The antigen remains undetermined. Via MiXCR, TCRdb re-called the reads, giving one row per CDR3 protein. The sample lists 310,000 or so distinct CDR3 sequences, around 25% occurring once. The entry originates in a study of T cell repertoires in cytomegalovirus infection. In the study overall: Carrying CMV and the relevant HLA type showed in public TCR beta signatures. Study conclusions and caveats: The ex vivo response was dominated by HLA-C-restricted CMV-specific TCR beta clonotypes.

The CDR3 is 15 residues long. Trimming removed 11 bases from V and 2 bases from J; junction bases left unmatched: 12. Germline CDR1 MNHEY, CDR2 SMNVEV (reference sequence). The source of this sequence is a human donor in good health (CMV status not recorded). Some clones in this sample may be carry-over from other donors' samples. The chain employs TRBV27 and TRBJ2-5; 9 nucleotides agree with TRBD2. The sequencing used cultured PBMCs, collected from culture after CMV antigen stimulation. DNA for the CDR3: TGTGCCGAACTCCTGGGACTAGCAGGACAAGAGACCCAGTACTTC. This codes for CAELLGLAGQETQYF.